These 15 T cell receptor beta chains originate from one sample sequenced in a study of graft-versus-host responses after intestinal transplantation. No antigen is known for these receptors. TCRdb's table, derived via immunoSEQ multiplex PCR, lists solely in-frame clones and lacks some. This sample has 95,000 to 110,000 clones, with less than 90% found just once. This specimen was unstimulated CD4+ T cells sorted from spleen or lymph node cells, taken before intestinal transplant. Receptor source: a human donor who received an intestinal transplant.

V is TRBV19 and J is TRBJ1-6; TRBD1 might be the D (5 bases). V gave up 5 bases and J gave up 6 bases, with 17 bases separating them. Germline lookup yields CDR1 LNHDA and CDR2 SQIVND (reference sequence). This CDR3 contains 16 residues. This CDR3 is CASSRRVGEGNSPLHF. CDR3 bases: TGTGCCAGTAGTCGCCGTGTGGGGGAAGGTAATTCACCCCTCCACTTT. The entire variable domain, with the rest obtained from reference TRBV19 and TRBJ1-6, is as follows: DGGITQSPKYLFRKEGQNVTLSCEQNLNHDAMYWYRQDPGQGLRLIYYSQIVNDFQKGDIAEGYSVSREKKESFPLTVTSAQKNPTAFYLCASSRRVGEGNSPLHFGNGTRLTVT.

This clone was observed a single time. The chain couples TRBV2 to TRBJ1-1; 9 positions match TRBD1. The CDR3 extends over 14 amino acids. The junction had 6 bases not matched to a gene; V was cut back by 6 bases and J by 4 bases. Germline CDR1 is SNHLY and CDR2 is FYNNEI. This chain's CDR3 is CASSSTGGGTEAFF. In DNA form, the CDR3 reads TGTGCCAGCAGCTCGACAGGGGGGGGCACTGAAGCTTTCTTT.

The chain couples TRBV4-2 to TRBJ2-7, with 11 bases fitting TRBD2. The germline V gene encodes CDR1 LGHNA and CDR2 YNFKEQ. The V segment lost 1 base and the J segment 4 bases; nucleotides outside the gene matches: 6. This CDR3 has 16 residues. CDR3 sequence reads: CASSQGAGLAAYEQYF. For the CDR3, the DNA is TGTGCCAGCAGCCAAGGGGCGGGACTAGCGGCATACGAGCAGTACTTC.

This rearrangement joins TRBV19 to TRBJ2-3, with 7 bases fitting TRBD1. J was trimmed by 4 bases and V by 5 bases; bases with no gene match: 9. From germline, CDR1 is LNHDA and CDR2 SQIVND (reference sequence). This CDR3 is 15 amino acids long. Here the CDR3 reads CASSRTGHGPDTQYF. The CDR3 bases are TGTGCCAGTAGTCGGACAGGTCACGGTCCAGATACGCAGTATTTT.

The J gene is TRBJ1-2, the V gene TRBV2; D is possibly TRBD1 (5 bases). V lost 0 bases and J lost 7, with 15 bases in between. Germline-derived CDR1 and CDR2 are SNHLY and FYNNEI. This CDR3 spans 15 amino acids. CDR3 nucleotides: TGTGCCAGCAGTGAAGCGGGGGGGATCAGAGGTGGCTACACCTTC. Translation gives CASSEAGGIRGGYTF.

In DNA, the CDR3 is TGTGCCAGCAGTTACCAGGGGCCCGGGTCGGGGTCACCCCTCCACTTT. Encoded protein: CASSYQGPGSGSPLHF. The V gene is TRBV27, the J gene TRBJ1-6, with D possibly matching TRBD1 (6 bases). V lost 4 bases and J 10 bases, leaving 20 bases between the germline ends. Germline V CDR1 and CDR2: MNHEY, SMNVEV (reference sequence). The CDR3 contains 16 residues.

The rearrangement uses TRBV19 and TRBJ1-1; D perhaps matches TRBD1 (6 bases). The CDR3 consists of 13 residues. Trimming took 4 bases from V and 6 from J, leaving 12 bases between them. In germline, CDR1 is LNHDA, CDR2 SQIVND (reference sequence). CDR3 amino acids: CASSTRGWPEAFF. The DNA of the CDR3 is TGTGCCAGTAGTACCAGGGGTTGGCCTGAAGCTTTCTTT.

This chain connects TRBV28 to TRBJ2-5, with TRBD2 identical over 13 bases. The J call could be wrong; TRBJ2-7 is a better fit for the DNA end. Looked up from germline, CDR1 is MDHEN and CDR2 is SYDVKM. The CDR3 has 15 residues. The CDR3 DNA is TGTGCCAGCAGGCGGACTAGCGGGAGCGGCCTCGAGCAGTACTTC. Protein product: CASRRTSGSGLEQYF.

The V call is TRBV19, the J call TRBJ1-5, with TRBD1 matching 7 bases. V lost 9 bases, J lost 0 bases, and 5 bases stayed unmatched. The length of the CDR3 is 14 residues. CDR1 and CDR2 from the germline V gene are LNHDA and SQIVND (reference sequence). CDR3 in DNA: TGTGCCAGCACCAGGGGGTTTAGCAATCAGCCCCAGCATTTT. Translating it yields CASTRGFSNQPQHF.

DNA for the CDR3: TGTGCCAGCAGCCCAACTAGACAGGGAGGTGGCACTGAAGCTTTCTTT. Its protein is CASSPTRQGGGTEAFF. V gene TRBV5-4 combines with J gene TRBJ1-1; 7 bases are a match to TRBD1. Trimming removed 4 bases from V and 4 bases from J; junction bases left unmatched: 13. The CDR3 spans 16 residues. CDR1 and CDR2 from the germline V gene are SGHNT and YYREEE (reference sequence). The variable domain in full, completed from reference TRBV5-4 and TRBJ1-1, reads ETGVTQSPTHLIKTRGQQVTLRCSSQSGHNTVSWYQQALGQGPQFIFQYYREEENGRGNFPPRFSGLQFPNYSSELNVNALELDDSALYLCASSPTRQGGGTEAFFGQGTRLTVV.

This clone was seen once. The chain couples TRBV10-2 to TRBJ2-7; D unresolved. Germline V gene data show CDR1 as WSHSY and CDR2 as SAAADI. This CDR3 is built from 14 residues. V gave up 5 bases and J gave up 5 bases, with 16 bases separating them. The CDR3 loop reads CASSLQLRSDEQYF. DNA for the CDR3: TGCGCCAGCAGTCTACAGTTGCGGTCCGACGAGCAGTACTTC.

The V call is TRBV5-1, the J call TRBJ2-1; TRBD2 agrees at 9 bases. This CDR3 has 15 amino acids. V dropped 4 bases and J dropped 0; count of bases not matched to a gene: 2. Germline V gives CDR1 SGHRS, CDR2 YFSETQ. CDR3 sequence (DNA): TGCGCCAGCAGCCCTAGCGGGGACTCCTACAATGAGCAGTTCTTC. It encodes CASSPSGDSYNEQFF.

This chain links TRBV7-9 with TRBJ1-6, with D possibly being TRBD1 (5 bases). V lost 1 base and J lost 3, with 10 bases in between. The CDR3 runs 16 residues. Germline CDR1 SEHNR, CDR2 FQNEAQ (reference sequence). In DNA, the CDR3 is TGTGCCAGCAGCTTAGGATCAGGGTACTATAATTCACCCCTCCACTTT. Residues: CASSLGSGYYNSPLHF.

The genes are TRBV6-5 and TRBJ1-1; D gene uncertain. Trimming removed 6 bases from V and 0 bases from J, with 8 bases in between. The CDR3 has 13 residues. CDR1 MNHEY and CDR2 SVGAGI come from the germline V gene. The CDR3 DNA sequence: TGTGCCAGCAGCCAATCCCTGAACACTGAAGCTTTCTTT. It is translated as CASSQSLNTEAFF.

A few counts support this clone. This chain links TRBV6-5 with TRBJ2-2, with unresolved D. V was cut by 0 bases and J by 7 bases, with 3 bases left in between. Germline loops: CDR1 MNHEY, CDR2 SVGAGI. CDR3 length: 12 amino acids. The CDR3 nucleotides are TGTGCCAGCAGTTACTCGGGCGGGGAGCTGTTTTTT. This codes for CASSYSGGELFF.